This record looks at one T cell receptor beta chain sequence and its context. The antigen is undetermined. Germline V lookup: CDR1 DFQATT, CDR2 SNEGSKA (reference sequence). CDR3 length: 12 residues. The data are from a study of CXCR3-negative and CXCR3-positive naive CD8 T cells. The TRB cDNA libraries were prepared by 5' RACE with UMI labels. TCRdb re-called the 5' RACE reads; every CDR3 protein appears as one record, without DNA. This sample's table reports 84,000 or so distinct CDR3 sequences. General study points: The study found more hydrophobic TRB CDR3s in CXCR3-positive naive cells than in CXCR3-negative naive cells.

This rearrangement joins TRBV20-1 to TRBJ1-1. The origin of this receptor is a human donor in good health. Some clones in this sample may be carry-over from other donors' samples. The sample was naive CXCR3+ CD8+ T cells from blood. Subset of the sample: CD45RO-CCR7+CD27+CD95- naive CD8+ T cells expressing CXCR3 (TNR3+). CDR3 sequence: CSARLTDTEAFF.